One and the same sample provided the 7 T cell receptor beta chains below, sequenced in a study of T-cell reconstitution after alpha-beta-depleted transplantation in children. Unique molecular identifiers tagged the TCRbeta library. Via MiXCR, TCRdb re-called the PCR reads, giving one row per CDR3 protein. The sample consists of over 550,000 distinct CDR3 sequences, over 9.5% of them appearing once. Sequenced here: PBMCs from the stem cell graft donor, sampled from the stem cell graft. The receptors shown here come from a human donor who donated a stem cell graft to a child with acute myeloid leukemia.

This clonotype was detected only a few times. This chain joins TRBV12-3 or TRBV12-4 and TRBJ2-1, with unresolved D. The CDR3 spans 12 residues. Between the trimmed V and J ends, which lost 3 bases and 6 bases, there was a span of 6 bases. For the CDR3, the DNA is TGTGCCAGCAGTTTCATCTCCAATGAGCAGTTCTTC. Its protein product is CASSFISNEQFF.

This clonotype showed up many times. The genes are TRBV12-3 or TRBV12-4 and TRBJ1-2; the D is unclear. The V end was cut by 5 bases, the J end by 8 bases, with 12 bases between. This CDR3 has 12 amino acids. The CDR3 spells CASSSPRRGYTF. The CDR3 coding sequence is TGTGCCAGCAGTAGCCCCCGCAGGGGCTACACCTTC.

This chain links TRBV29-1 with TRBJ2-6; D is perhaps TRBD2 (5 bases). CDR1 is SQVTM and CDR2 is ANQGSEA in the germline V gene. The CDR3 has 15 amino acids. V lost 4 bases to trimming and J lost 0 bases, with 10 bases between them. CDR3 sequence: CSVVGGSSGANVLTF. CDR3 nucleotides: TGCAGCGTTGTAGGAGGTAGCTCTGGGGCCAACGTCCTGACTTTC.

This clonotype was counted a single time. The rearrangement links TRBV28 to TRBJ2-1; 9 bases align to TRBD2. With 6 bases clipped from V and 10 bases from J, the junction kept 10 bases outside the gene matches. Germline lookup yields CDR1 MDHEN and CDR2 SYDVKM. The CDR3 extends over 14 amino acids. The CDR3 sequence is CASSPGGRAREQFF. CDR3 DNA sequence: TGTGCCAGCAGCCCTGGCGGGAGGGCCAGGGAGCAGTTCTTC.

The rearrangement links TRBV7-3 to TRBJ2-7; D remains ambiguous. There are 13 residues in the CDR3. The V gene's germline CDR1 is SGHTA and CDR2 FQGTGA. V lost 4 bases, J lost 6 bases, and 13 bases lay in between. CDR3 DNA: TGTGCCAGCAGCTCCTCCCTCGGCGGCGAGCAGTACTTC. Translation: CASSSSLGGEQYF.

The chain recombines TRBV11-2 with TRBJ2-7; 10 positions agree with TRBD1. From germline, CDR1 is SGHAT and CDR2 FQNNGV. The junction had 4 bases not matched to a gene; V was cut back by 6 bases and J by 5 bases. There are 13 residues in the CDR3. CDR3 sequence reads: CASSRQGADEQYF. CDR3 DNA: TGTGCCAGCAGTAGACAGGGGGCTGACGAGCAGTACTTC.

This clonotype has a handful of counts. The chain uses TRBV10-3 and TRBJ2-7; D is possibly TRBD1 or TRBD2 (5 bases each). Trimming stripped 10 bases from V and 1 base from J, with 17 bases between. Germline V CDR1 and CDR2: ENHRY, SYGVKD. The CDR3 loop spans 14 amino acids. The CDR3 reads CATVRGAPSYEQYF. CDR3 DNA sequence: TGTGCCACAGTTCGAGGGGCCCCGTCCTACGAGCAGTACTTC.